A single sample gave rise to the 30 T cell receptor beta chains below, sequenced in a study of beta chain features in type 1 diabetes. Broader study findings: TCRB CDR3 length was moderately but significantly reduced in all four CD4+ subsets of Type 1 diabetes patients.

Investigators reverse transcribed all isolated RNA, so they sequenced expressed TCRB transcripts. Measured with immunoSEQ multiplex PCR; TCRdb has only the in-frame clones, and not every one. The sample contains around 600,000 clones, 9.5% to 15% of which appear only once. These receptors have no identified antigens. Sample: naive CD4+ T cells from blood. Receptors were obtained from a man younger than 40 with type 1 diabetes.

The CDR3 here is CASSVISGTTTDTQYF. The CDR3 DNA sequence: TGTGCCAGCAGCGTAATCTCAGGGACGACGACAGATACGCAGTATTTT. This rearrangement joins TRBV9 to TRBJ2-3; D could derive from TRBD1 or TRBD2 (5 bases each). Germline CDR1 is SGDLS and CDR2 is YYNGEE. This CDR3 is built from 16 residues. Trimming cost V 1 base and J 3 bases, with 15 bases left between them.

This clone has more than one count but fewer than ten. This chain uses TRBV18 with TRBJ1-2, with D unresolved. CDR3 length: 13 amino acids. V was shortened by 6 bases and J by 0 bases, with 8 bases between the two germline ends. Germline CDR1 and CDR2: KGHSH and LQKENI. The CDR3 sequence: CASSSGSNYGYTF. CDR3 nucleotides: TGTGCCAGCTCCTCGGGATCTAACTATGGCTACACCTTC.

The chain links TRBV7-9 to TRBJ1-4; D not resolved. From germline, CDR1 is SEHNR and CDR2 FQNEAQ (reference sequence). The CDR3 runs to 15 residues. The germline V and J ends were trimmed by 3 bases and 8 bases, with 16 bases remaining between them. The CDR3 region is CASSLGRLALEKLFF. The CDR3 DNA reads as TGTGCCAGCAGCTTGGGAAGGTTGGCGTTGGAAAAACTGTTTTTT.

The genes are TRBV27 and TRBJ2-7; D is uncertain. V dropped 5 bases and J dropped 2 bases, with 16 bases sitting between them. Per the germline V gene, CDR1 is MNHEY and CDR2 is SMNVEV (reference sequence). This CDR3 region has 15 residues. The DNA for the CDR3 is TGTGCCAGCAGTCCCCGCTTAGCTCGAACCTACGAGCAGTACTTC. It is translated as CASSPRLARTYEQYF.

This clone turned up a few times. This chain joins TRBV7-9 and TRBJ2-7; D ambiguous. CDR1 and CDR2 (germline): SEHNR, FQNEAQ (reference sequence). Between the trimmed V and J ends, which lost 1 base and 6 bases, there was a span of 13 bases. The CDR3 loop spans 14 amino acids. CDR3 sequence: CASSLEVPEIEQYF. The DNA for the CDR3 is TGTGCCAGCAGCTTAGAAGTCCCTGAGATCGAGCAGTACTTC.

The chain uses TRBV10-3 and TRBJ2-1; TRBD2 matches at 7 bases. Looked up from germline, CDR1 is ENHRY and CDR2 is SYGVKD. The trim removed 3 bases at V and 6 bases at J, leaving 5 bases unmatched. The CDR3 spans 14 residues. This CDR3 is CAISDSGSVNEQFF. The CDR3 DNA follows: TGTGCCATCAGTGATAGCGGGTCTGTCAATGAGCAGTTCTTC.

The chain couples TRBV14 to TRBJ2-7, with 7 bases identical to TRBD1. The length of the CDR3 is 16 residues. V was pared by 3 bases and J by 2 bases, with 10 bases of the junction left unmatched. CDR1 and CDR2 from the germline V gene are SGHDN and FVKESK. The CDR3 sequence is CASSHTQGVIPYEQYF. The CDR3 nucleotides read TGTGCCAGCAGCCATACGCAGGGGGTGATCCCCTACGAGCAGTACTTC.

This clone was observed a few times. This chain connects TRBV5-1 to TRBJ2-1; TRBD1 might be the D (5 bases). V was trimmed by 4 bases and J by 5 bases, leaving 16 bases between them. CDR1 is SGHRS and CDR2 is YFSETQ in the germline V gene. This CDR3 contains 15 residues. The CDR3 coding sequence is TGCGCCAGCAGCCCAAGTCCAGGGTTAAACAATGAGCAGTTCTTC. Its protein product is CASSPSPGLNNEQFF.

In this sample, this clone turned up a few times. This rearrangement joins TRBV28 to TRBJ2-1; TRBD2 agrees at 9 bases. CDR3 length: 11 residues. Germline V gene data show CDR1 as MDHEN and CDR2 as SYDVKM. The CDR3 coding sequence is TGTAAGAGCGGGGGGCCAAGGGAACAGTTCTTC. Protein product: CKSGGPREQFF.

This clone was detected a few times. This sequence joins TRBV5-8 and TRBJ2-6; D not resolved. Germline values: CDR1 SGHTS, CDR2 YDEGEE. This CDR3 has 14 residues. The germline V and J ends were trimmed by 3 bases and 3 bases, with 7 bases remaining between them. The CDR3 DNA reads TGTGCCAGCAGCTCACGTGGTGGGGCCAACGTCCTGACTTTC. This encodes CASSSRGGANVLTF.

This clone turned up a few times. Here the CDR3 DNA reads TGTGCCAGCAGCATCCCGGGACAGGGGGTATCTGAGACCCAGTACTTC. The encoded protein is CASSIPGQGVSETQYF. The rearrangement joins TRBV13 to TRBJ2-5; the match to TRBD1 covers 11 bases. With V trimmed by 5 bases and J by 5 bases, 10 bases remained unmatched. This CDR3 is built from 16 residues. Germline V gene data show CDR1 as PRHDT and CDR2 as FYEKMQ (reference sequence).

The sample holds a few counts of this clone. The chain carries TRBV6-1 and TRBJ2-7; D perhaps matches TRBD2 (5 bases). Germline CDR1 reads MNHNS; CDR2 reads SASEGT. The CDR3 extends over 15 amino acids. The V gene lost 1 base and the J gene lost 2 bases, with 12 bases spanning the gap. The CDR3 nucleotides are TGTGCCAGCAGTGAAGGCCCGGGGAGCACCTACGAGCAGTACTTC. This encodes CASSEGPGSTYEQYF.

The table lists this clone with a few counts. V gene TRBV4-3 combines with J gene TRBJ2-5, with unresolved D. Germline V CDR1 and CDR2: LGHNA, YSLEER. The V gene lost 0 bases and the J gene lost 5 bases, with 10 bases spanning the gap. CDR3 length equals 14 residues. As DNA, the CDR3 is TGCGCCAGCAGCCAAGACGATAGTATCGAGACCCAGTACTTC. Protein: CASSQDDSIETQYF.

Of note for this clone: The same CDR3 is also encoded by other DNA sequences in this sample. V usage is TRBV7-2 and J usage is TRBJ2-3; 8 positions match TRBD1. Per germline, CDR1 SGHTA and CDR2 FQGNSA. The CDR3 is 14 residues long. Trimming removed 5 bases from V and 5 bases from J; junction bases left unmatched: 6. CDR3: CASSLTGGRDTQYF. For the CDR3, the DNA is TGTGCCAGCAGCCTTACAGGGGGACGAGATACGCAGTATTTT.

The chain uses TRBV5-1 and TRBJ1-1; TRBD1 is a possible D gene (5 bases). The CDR3 spans 13 residues. The ends were cut back, 5 bases at V and 1 base at J, with 9 bases in the middle. Germline V gene sequence: CDR1 SGHRS, CDR2 YFSETQ. The CDR3: CASRDTANTEAFF. The CDR3 DNA sequence: TGCGCCAGCAGGGACACCGCGAACACTGAAGCTTTCTTT.

The chain joins TRBV6-5 to TRBJ1-2, with D possibly being TRBD1 (5 bases). The V gene's germline CDR1 is MNHEY and CDR2 SVGAGI. The length of the CDR3 is 15 residues. Between the trimmed V and J ends, which lost 0 bases and 4 bases, there was a span of 12 bases. The CDR3 is CASSYSRDVGYGYTF. The CDR3 DNA follows: TGTGCCAGCAGTTACTCGAGGGACGTAGGCTATGGCTACACCTTC.

This clone was found a few times. The sample has other DNA sequences that encode this CDR3 too. The chain recombines TRBV28 with TRBJ1-2; D unclear. The CDR3 spans 13 residues. The germline gives CDR1 MDHEN, CDR2 SYDVKM. V gave up 2 bases and J gave up 2 bases, with 6 bases separating them. CDR3 nucleotides: TGTGCCAGCAGTTTAGGGCAGAACTATGGCTACACCTTC. This codes for CASSLGQNYGYTF.

The chain employs TRBV6-1 and TRBJ2-1; 7 bases align to TRBD1. After removal of 6 bases from V and 0 bases from J, the junction contained 5 bases not matched to a gene. CDR1 and CDR2 (germline): MNHNS, SASEGT. This CDR3 is built from 15 residues. The CDR3 loop reads CASSLDRTSYNEQFF. In DNA form, the CDR3 reads TGTGCCAGCAGCCTGGACAGGACCTCCTACAATGAGCAGTTCTTC.

V is TRBV5-4 and J is TRBJ1-2, with 11 bases aligning to TRBD1. CDR3 length: 16 amino acids. From germline, CDR1 is SGHNT and CDR2 YYREEE (reference sequence). The trim removed 5 bases at V and 5 bases at J, leaving 11 bases unmatched. The CDR3 region is CASSSGTGGPSYGYTF. The DNA of the CDR3 is TGTGCCAGCAGTTCCGGGACAGGGGGGCCTTCTTATGGCTACACCTTC.

The CDR3 DNA reads TGTGCCAGCAGTCCGCGCTTGACTAGCGGGGGGCCTTTCTCCGGGGAGCTGTTTTTT. This codes for CASSPRLTSGGPFSGELFF. The chain couples TRBV27 to TRBJ2-2; 13 bases map to TRBD2. Trimming took 5 bases from V and 6 from J; bases not matched to a gene: 15. In germline, CDR1 is MNHEY, CDR2 SMNVEV (reference sequence). The CDR3 consists of 19 residues.

This chain uses TRBV30 with TRBJ1-3, with a possible D match to TRBD1 (5 bases). From germline, CDR1 is GTSNPN and CDR2 SVGIG (reference sequence). The CDR3 has 15 residues. V lost 4 bases, J lost 1 base, and 14 bases lay in between. CDR3 nucleotides: TGTGCCTGGAACCGGGACGGATTATCTGGAAACACCATATATTTT. This translates into CAWNRDGLSGNTIYF.

In regard to this clone: Other nucleotide sequences from this sample produce the same CDR3. The chain is built from TRBV29-1 and TRBJ2-1, with 9 bases identical to TRBD1. Germline trimming cut 6 bases from V and 2 bases from J; bases unmatched to any gene: 5. Germline V CDR1 and CDR2: SQVTM, ANQGSEA. This CDR3 spans 14 amino acids. The CDR3 here is CSVAGQGTYNEQFF. The CDR3 region has the DNA TGCAGCGTCGCCGGACAGGGGACCTACAATGAGCAGTTCTTC.

Of note for this clone: The sample carries other DNA sequences with the same CDR3. This chain joins TRBV30 and TRBJ1-5, with D possibly matching TRBD1 (6 bases). The germline V gene has CDR1 GTSNPN and CDR2 SVGIG (reference sequence). Trimming removed 0 bases from V and 5 bases from J, with 8 bases in between. The CDR3 loop spans 13 amino acids. Here the CDR3 reads CAWSVRGDQPQHF. The CDR3 DNA sequence: TGTGCCTGGAGTGTAAGGGGGGATCAGCCCCAGCATTTT. Variable domain in full (rest from reference TRBV30 and TRBJ1-5): SQTIHQWPATLVQPVGSPLSLECTVEGTSNPNLYWYRQAAGRGLQLLFYSVGIGQISSEVPQNLSASRPQDRQFILSSKKLLLSDSGFYLCAWSVRGDQPQHFGDGTRLSIL.

CDR3 sequence: CASSIESYSNQPQHF. Here the CDR3 DNA reads TGTGCCAGTAGTATCGAGTCTTATAGCAATCAGCCCCAGCATTTT. V gene TRBV19 combines with J gene TRBJ1-5, with D unresolved. V lost 3 bases, J lost 0 bases, and 9 bases lay in between. This CDR3 has 15 amino acids. Looked up from germline, CDR1 is LNHDA and CDR2 is SQIVND (reference sequence).

In its sample, this clone was seen a few times. The chain recombines TRBV7-2 with TRBJ2-7; D unresolved. Trimming pared 1 base from V and 2 bases from J, leaving 15 bases between. CDR1 SGHTA and CDR2 FQGNSA come from the germline V gene. This CDR3 contains 16 residues. The CDR3 region has the DNA TGTGCCAGCAGCTTAGTGGCCCAGTTATATACCTACGAGCAGTACTTC. It translates to CASSLVAQLYTYEQYF.

The CDR3 DNA reads as TGTGCCAGCAGTGGCGGAGGCAGGGACCTGAATCAGCCCCAGCATTTT. Its protein is CASSGGGRDLNQPQHF. The V and J genes are TRBV6-1 and TRBJ1-5; weak D call: TRBD1 (5 bases). Germline CDR1 is MNHNS and CDR2 is SASEGT. This CDR3 region has 16 residues. V lost 4 bases, J lost 4 bases, and 17 bases lay in between.

The chain joins TRBV14 to TRBJ2-2; TRBD2 might be the D (6 bases). Germline assignment: CDR1 SGHDN and CDR2 FVKESK. The germline V and J ends were trimmed by 4 bases and 3 bases, with 12 bases remaining between them. This CDR3 comprises 15 residues. The CDR3, as DNA: TGTGCCAGCAGCCTCTTGGGGACTCACACCGGGGAGCTGTTTTTT. This translates into CASSLLGTHTGELFF.

The chain is built from TRBV27 and TRBJ1-6; D is unclear. V was cut by 5 bases and J by 7 bases, with 9 bases left in between. The CDR3 has 13 residues. Germline V lookup: CDR1 MNHEY, CDR2 SMNVEV (reference sequence). CDR3 DNA sequence: TGTGCCAGCAGTGGGGTTTGGAATTCACCCCTCCACTTT. This sequence encodes CASSGVWNSPLHF.

This clone appeared many times. V is TRBV2 and J is TRBJ2-2; the match to TRBD1 covers 7 bases. This CDR3 region has 13 residues. Germline V CDR1 and CDR2: SNHLY, FYNNEI. V dropped 10 bases and J dropped 4; count of bases not matched to a gene: 6. CDR3 coding DNA: TGTGCCACTGGACAGGATTTCACCGGGGAGCTGTTTTTT. This sequence encodes CATGQDFTGELFF. The full variable domain, with the rest looked up from reference TRBV2 and TRBJ2-2, is EPEVTQTPSHQVTQMGQEVILRCVPISNHLYFYWYRQILGQKVEFLVSFYNNEISEKSEIFDDQFSVERPDGSNFTLKIRSTKLEDSAMYFCATGQDFTGELFFGEGSRLTVL.

This clone has a handful of counts. The rearrangement links TRBV6-6 to TRBJ2-3; 7 nucleotides match TRBD1. The V gene end was trimmed by 2 bases and the J gene end by 3 bases; junction bases not matched to a gene: 5. The CDR3 is 15 residues long. The germline gives CDR1 MNHNY, CDR2 SVGAGI (reference sequence). The CDR3 nucleotides read TGTGCCAGCAGTTACCCCTCGGACAGGACAGATACGCAGTATTTT. It codes for CASSYPSDRTDTQYF.